The clone carrying this T cell receptor beta chain was seen a few times. Its antigen remains unknown. This table comes from immunoSEQ multiplex PCR, and its TCRdb copy is limited to in-frame clones, with some not included. The profile covers tens of thousands of clones, with approximately 83% appearing a single time and 15% to 20% taken by the ten largest. These data originate in a study of PD-1 blockade in classical Hodgkin lymphoma. Time point indicated: cycle 4 day 1 (C4D1), after 6 weeks of nivolumab. No patient escaped relapse after autologous stem cell transplantation, and brentuximab vedotin exposure varied. CDR1 and CDR2 from the germline V gene are SGHDT and YYEEEE. CDR3 length: 16 amino acids. Trimming at V came to 4 bases and at J to 5 bases, leaving 6 bases not matched to a gene. Whole-study results and caveats: Anyone who began nivolumab under 1 year after ASCT was excluded.

The sequence derives from a human donor with classical Hodgkin lymphoma. Sequencing was performed on peripheral blood mononuclear cells (PBMCs), taken before the fourth cycle of nivolumab. The rearrangement links TRBV5-6 to TRBJ2-2, with TRBD2 matching over 12 bases. CDR3: CASSLETSGGTGELFF. The CDR3 nucleotides read TGTGCCAGCAGCCTCGAGACTAGCGGGGGTACCGGGGAGCTGTTTTTT.